The entry below gives a single T cell receptor (beta chain) sequence along with its context. These data are taken from a study of blood T cell repertoires in COVID-19. Looking at the study overall: Italy, Spain and the United States were the sources of the convalescent and acute COVID-19 samples. Sample material is recorded as cDNA or gDNA derived from T cells, B-cell-depleted T cells, or PBMCs.

Original processing notes: Scientists estimated how many nucleated cells there were by amplifying reference gene primers. The method was immunoSEQ multiplex PCR; TCRdb's version includes in-frame clones alone and lacks a portion of them. The V and J calls and clone size come from that table; D and trimming were worked out from the DNA. The sample includes about 170,000 clones, roughly 88% of them seen just once. Those enrolled in Seattle joined during active infection and were followed longitudinally afterward. This CDR3 contains 12 residues. V was cut by 10 bases and J by 1 base, with 10 bases left in between. Germline V gene lookup returns CDR1 LGHDT and CDR2 YNNKEL (reference sequence).

J is TRBJ1-2 and V is TRBV3-1 (or the pseudogene TRBV3-2), with D hard to call. This TCR derives from a man older than 75 with COVID-19, enrolled during active disease. Specimen: peripheral blood. The CDR3 sequence is CATRHLNYGYTF. For the CDR3, the DNA is TGTGCCACCAGACACCTTAACTATGGCTACACCTTC.